A single sample gave rise to the 8 T cell receptor beta chains below, sequenced in a study of shared clonotypes between healthy human individuals. CD45RO-negative, CCR7-selected cells formed the naive CD8 fraction, which excluded terminally differentiated effector memory CD45RA+ cells. TCRdb keeps only in-frame clones here, not all; method: immunoSEQ multiplex PCR. Of roughly 2,000,000 clones in the sample, just under 95% were seen once. Sequenced sample: naive CD8+ T cells sorted from blood. These receptors came from a man between 18 and 29 years old in good health.

This clone showed up just a few times. The J gene is TRBJ2-1, the V gene TRBV7-2, with 10 bases lining up with TRBD2. The CDR3 runs to 17 residues. In germline, CDR1 is SGHTA, CDR2 FQGNSA. J gave up 7 bases and V 5 bases, and 14 bases lay outside the gene matches. In nucleotides, the CDR3 is TGTGCCAGCAGCCCAGGAATAGCGGGAGGATTCGTTAATGAGCAGTTCTTC. Translating it yields CASSPGIAGGFVNEQFF.

In its sample, this clone was seen once. The chain recombines TRBV4-1 with TRBJ1-6; weak D call: TRBD1 (6 bases). The germline V and J ends were trimmed by 4 bases and 10 bases, with 17 bases remaining between them. The CDR3 totals 15 residues. The germline V gene has CDR1 MGHRA and CDR2 YSYEKL. The CDR3 DNA reads as TGCGCCAGCAGCCCCTCAGGGGACCTGTGGTCACCCCTCCACTTT. This sequence encodes CASSPSGDLWSPLHF.

This sequence joins TRBV2 and TRBJ1-3; 8 nucleotides match TRBD1. CDR3 length: 15 amino acids. V was clipped by 7 bases and J by 0 bases; unmatched bases: 5. From germline, CDR1 is SNHLY and CDR2 FYNNEI. This chain's CDR3 is CASKTGAASGNTIYF. CDR3 DNA sequence: TGTGCCAGCAAGACAGGGGCAGCCTCTGGAAACACCATATATTTT.

This chain joins TRBV6-1 and TRBJ2-1; TRBD1 might be the D (6 bases). The V end was cut by 4 bases, the J end by 8 bases, with 15 bases between. This CDR3 has 14 residues. Germline lookup yields CDR1 MNHNS and CDR2 SASEGT. Here the CDR3 DNA reads TGTGCCAGCAGTGCACAGGGAGAGATGGATGAGCAGTTCTTC. This codes for CASSAQGEMDEQFF.

V gene TRBV5-1 combines with J gene TRBJ1-2; the match to TRBD1 covers 9 bases. With 1 base clipped from V and 3 bases from J, the junction kept 4 bases outside the gene matches. This CDR3 region has 15 residues. Germline values: CDR1 SGHRS, CDR2 YFSETQ. CDR3 DNA: TGCGCCAGCAGCTTGACAGGGGGCAGGGACTATGGCTACACCTTC. This gives the protein CASSLTGGRDYGYTF. Combining the CDR3 with reference TRBV5-1 and TRBJ1-2 gives the whole variable domain KAGVTQTPRYLIKTRGQQVTLSCSPISGHRSVSWYQQTPGQGLQFLFEYFSETQRNKGNFPGRFSGRQFSNSRSEMNVSTLELGDSALYLCASSLTGGRDYGYTFGSGTRLTVV.

The rearrangement links TRBV29-1 to TRBJ1-3; D is perhaps TRBD1 (6 bases). The CDR3 length is 13 residues. The V gene lost 4 bases and the J gene lost 2 bases, with 9 bases spanning the gap. Germline assignment: CDR1 SQVTM and CDR2 ANQGSEA. CDR3: CSVAEGAGNTIYF. CDR3 bases: TGCAGCGTTGCAGAGGGGGCTGGAAACACCATATATTTT.

CDR3 bases: TGTGCCAGCAGTTCGACAGGGGGTCAGTCACCCCTCCACTTT. Translated, it gives CASSSTGGQSPLHF. The chain is built from TRBV27 and TRBJ1-6; 9 positions agree with TRBD1. CDR1 is MNHEY, CDR2 SMNVEV, per germline (reference sequence). The CDR3 runs to 14 residues. After removal of 4 bases from V and 10 bases from J, the junction contained 5 bases not matched to a gene.

The chain carries TRBV4-3 and TRBJ1-1; TRBD1 aligns across 7 bases. Germline-derived CDR1 and CDR2 are LGHNA and YSLEER. The CDR3 extends over 14 amino acids. After removal of 5 bases from V and 2 bases from J, the junction contained 5 bases not matched to a gene. The CDR3 region is CASSYGQVNTEAFF. CDR3 nucleotide sequence: TGCGCCAGCAGCTACGGACAGGTAAACACTGAAGCTTTCTTT.